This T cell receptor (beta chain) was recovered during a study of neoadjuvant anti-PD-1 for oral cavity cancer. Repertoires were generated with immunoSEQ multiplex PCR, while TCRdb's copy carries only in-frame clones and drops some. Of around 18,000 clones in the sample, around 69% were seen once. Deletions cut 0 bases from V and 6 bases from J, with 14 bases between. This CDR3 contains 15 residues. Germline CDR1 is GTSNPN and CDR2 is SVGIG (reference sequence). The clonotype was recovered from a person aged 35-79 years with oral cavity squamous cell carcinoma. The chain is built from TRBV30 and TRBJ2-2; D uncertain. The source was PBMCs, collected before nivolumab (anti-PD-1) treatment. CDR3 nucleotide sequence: TGTGCCTGGAGTGTACAAACTACTGGGCCCGGGGAGCTGTTTTTT. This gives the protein CAWSVQTTGPGELFF.